This T cell receptor (beta chain) originates from a study of blood T cell repertoires in COVID-19 (dated by TCRdb to 2019 to 2021). For context, the study as a whole: The collaborator samples originated in the United States, Italy and Spain and spanned the acute and convalescent phases of COVID-19. A freely available public database, intended as a resource for researchers studying the immune response to SARS-CoV-2, is where the repertoires were released. Where available, HLA class I and class II types were obtained from metadata supplied by the sample provider rather than from assay-based typing. Samples came from the ongoing ImmuneRACE study (first 160 participants) plus 1,254 subjects from 6 global collaborators. The prospective study material was composed of cDNA or gDNA derived from T cells, B-cell-depleted T cells, or PBMCs. A de-identified subject ID, COVID-19 status, age in years and sex were almost always included in the sample metadata. The dataset comprised deeply sampled blood TCRbeta repertoires from subjects exposed to, actively infected with, or recovered from COVID-19. What the work shows at the level of the full study, not this receptor alone: The quantity of clinical and demographic metadata differed by source and by participant and was supplied without curation.

Per the germline V gene, SGHRS is the CDR1 and YFSETQ is the CDR2. V and J are trimmed by 0 bases and 7 bases, and the gene matches miss 4 bases of the junction. The CDR3 measures 14 amino acids from cysteine to phenylalanine. Only CDR3 DNA is held: 42 bases, read in frame from base 1. A word on this clone: No antigen is known for it. No per-base quality is available; no much larger clone lies one base away.

The immunoSEQ Assay, a bias-controlled multiplex PCR, was used to amplify TCRbeta CDR3 regions from genomic DNA. The original methods were these. The number of nucleated cells in each sample was estimated by amplification of reference gene primers within the assay. Sequence reads were collapsed and filtered to measure the absolute abundance of every unique TCRbeta CDR3 rearrangement. For each sample, productive Simpson clonality was calculated by taking the square root of Simpson's diversity index across productive rearrangements. In TCRdb, the immuneACCESS table is reduced to in-frame sequences with V and J assigned. These tables do not hold every clone; where another copy was compared, an unresolved V gene accounts for under half, and the others remain unexplained. The V and J calls and clone size are taken from that table; D and trimming were inferred from the DNA. This sample lists some 120,000 clones; around 86% were detected once. Around 16% of the sample is held by the ten biggest clonotypes.

Another Seattle source contributed samples from volunteer blood donors who had recovered from COVID-19. Whole blood was collected in K2EDTA tubes by collaborating institutions according to the institutions' own protocols. For TCRbeta analysis, collaborators shipped samples in one of three forms: frozen whole blood, isolated PBMCs, or DNA extracted from either of those sample types. This receptor was identified in a woman in her fifties or sixties who had recovered from COVID-19. The sequenced material came from peripheral blood. The chain links TRBV5-1 with TRBJ1-2; 9 central nucleotides agree with TRBD1. The DNA sequence is given as TGCGCCAGCAGCTTGGCGGGGACAGGGACTGGCTACACCTTC. This translates into CASSLAGTGTGYTF.